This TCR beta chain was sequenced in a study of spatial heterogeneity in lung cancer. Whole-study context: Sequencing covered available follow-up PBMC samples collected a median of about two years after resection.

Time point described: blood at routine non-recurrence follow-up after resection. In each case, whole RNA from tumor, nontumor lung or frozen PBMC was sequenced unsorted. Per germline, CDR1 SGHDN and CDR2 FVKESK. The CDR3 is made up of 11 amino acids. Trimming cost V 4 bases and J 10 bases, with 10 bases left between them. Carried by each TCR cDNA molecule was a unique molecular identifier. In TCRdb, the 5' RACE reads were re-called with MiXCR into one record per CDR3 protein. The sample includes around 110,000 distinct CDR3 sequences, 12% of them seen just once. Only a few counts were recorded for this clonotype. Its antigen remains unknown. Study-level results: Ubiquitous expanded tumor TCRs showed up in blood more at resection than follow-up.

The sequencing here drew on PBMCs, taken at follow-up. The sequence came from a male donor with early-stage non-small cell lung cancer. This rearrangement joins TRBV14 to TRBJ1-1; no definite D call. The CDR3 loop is CASSLGEGAFF. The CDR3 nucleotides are TGTGCCAGCAGCCTCGGGGAAGGAGCTTTCTTT. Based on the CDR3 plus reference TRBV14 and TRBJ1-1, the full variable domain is EAGVTQFPSHSVIEKGQTVTLRCDPISGHDNLYWYRRVMGKEIKFLLHFVKESKQDESGMPNNRFLAERTGGTYSTLKVQPAELEDSGVYFCASSLGEGAFFGQGTRLTVV.